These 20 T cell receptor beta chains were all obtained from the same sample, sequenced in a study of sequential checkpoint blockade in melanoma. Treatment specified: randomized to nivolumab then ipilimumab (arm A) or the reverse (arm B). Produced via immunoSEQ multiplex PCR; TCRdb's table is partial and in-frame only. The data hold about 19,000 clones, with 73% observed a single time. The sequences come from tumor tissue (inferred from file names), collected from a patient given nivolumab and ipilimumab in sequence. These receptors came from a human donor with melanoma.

CDR3 nucleotides: TGTGCCAGCAGTTTAGGCGGGGCAGATACGCAGTATTTT. This translates into CASSLGGADTQYF. This rearrangement joins TRBV28 to TRBJ2-3; D might be TRBD2 (6 bases). Per germline, CDR1 MDHEN and CDR2 SYDVKM. The CDR3 spans 13 residues. Trimming left V 2 bases short and J 4 bases short, with 7 bases between.

CDR3 bases: TGTGCCAGCGATGGCGTTCAAGAGACCCAGTACTTC. Encoded protein: CASDGVQETQYF. The chain employs TRBV9 and TRBJ2-5; D ambiguous. Per germline, CDR1 SGDLS and CDR2 YYNGEE. The length of the CDR3 is 12 residues. Trimming took 7 bases from V and 2 from J, leaving 9 bases between them.

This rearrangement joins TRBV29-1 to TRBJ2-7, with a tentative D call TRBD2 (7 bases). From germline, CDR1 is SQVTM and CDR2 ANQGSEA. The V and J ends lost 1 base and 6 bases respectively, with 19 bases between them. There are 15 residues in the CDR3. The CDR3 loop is CSVEAARRGAGEQYF. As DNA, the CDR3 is TGCAGCGTTGAAGCCGCCCGCCGGGGGGCGGGCGAGCAGTACTTC.

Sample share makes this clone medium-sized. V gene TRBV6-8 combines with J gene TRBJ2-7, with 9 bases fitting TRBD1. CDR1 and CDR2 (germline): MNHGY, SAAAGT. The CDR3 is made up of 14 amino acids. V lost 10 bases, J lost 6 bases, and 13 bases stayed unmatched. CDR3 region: CAISPGQGFSEQYF. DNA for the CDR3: TGTGCCATCTCACCGGGACAGGGTTTCTCCGAGCAGTACTTC.

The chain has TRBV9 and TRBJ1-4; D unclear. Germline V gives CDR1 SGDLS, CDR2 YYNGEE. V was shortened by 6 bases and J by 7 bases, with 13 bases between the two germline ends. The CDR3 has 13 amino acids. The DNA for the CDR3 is TGTGCCAGCAACGGGAGGGTGGGTGAAAAACTGTTTTTT. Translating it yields CASNGRVGEKLFF.

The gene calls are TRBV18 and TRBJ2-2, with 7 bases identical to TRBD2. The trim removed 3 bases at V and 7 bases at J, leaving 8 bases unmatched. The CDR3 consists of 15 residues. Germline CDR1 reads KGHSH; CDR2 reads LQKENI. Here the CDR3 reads CASSPAGDGSGELFF. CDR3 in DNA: TGTGCCAGCTCACCCGCGGGAGATGGCAGCGGGGAGCTGTTTTTT.

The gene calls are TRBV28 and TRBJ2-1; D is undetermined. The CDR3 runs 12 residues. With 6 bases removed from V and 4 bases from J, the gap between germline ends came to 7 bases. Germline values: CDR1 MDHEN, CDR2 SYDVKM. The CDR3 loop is CASRARYNEQFF. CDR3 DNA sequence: TGTGCCAGCAGGGCCAGGTACAATGAGCAGTTCTTC.

This CDR3 reads CASSISRETQYF. CDR3 nucleotides: TGTGCCAGTAGTATCTCGAGGGAGACCCAGTACTTC. The V and J genes are TRBV19 and TRBJ2-5; D is unresolved. CDR3 length equals 12 residues. The V gene's germline CDR1 is LNHDA and CDR2 SQIVND (reference sequence). The V gene lost 3 bases and the J gene lost 5 bases, with 7 bases spanning the gap.

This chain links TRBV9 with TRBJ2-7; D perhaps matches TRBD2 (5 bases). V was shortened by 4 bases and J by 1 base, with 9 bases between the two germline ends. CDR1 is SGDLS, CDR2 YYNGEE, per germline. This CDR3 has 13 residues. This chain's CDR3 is CASSSERSYEQYF. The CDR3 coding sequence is TGTGCCAGCAGCTCGGAGCGGTCCTACGAGCAGTACTTC.

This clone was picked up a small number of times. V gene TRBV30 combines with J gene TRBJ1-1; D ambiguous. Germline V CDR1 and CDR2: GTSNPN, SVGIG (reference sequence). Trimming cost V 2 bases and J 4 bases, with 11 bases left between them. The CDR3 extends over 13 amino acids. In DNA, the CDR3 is TGTGCCTGGAGTCTAAGTAGAGGCACTGAAGCTTTCTTT. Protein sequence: CAWSLSRGTEAFF. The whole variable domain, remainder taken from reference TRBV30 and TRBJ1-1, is SQTIHQWPATLVQPVGSPLSLECTVEGTSNPNLYWYRQAAGRGLQLLFYSVGIGQISSEVPQNLSASRPQDRQFILSSKKLLLSDSGFYLCAWSLSRGTEAFFGQGTRLTVV.

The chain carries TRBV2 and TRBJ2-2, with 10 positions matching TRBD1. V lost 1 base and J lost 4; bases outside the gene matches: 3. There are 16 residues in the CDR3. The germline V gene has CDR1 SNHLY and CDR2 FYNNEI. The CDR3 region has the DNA TGTGCCAGCAGTGAAGAGACAGGGGGCCTCACCGGGGAGCTGTTTTTT. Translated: CASSEETGGLTGELFF.

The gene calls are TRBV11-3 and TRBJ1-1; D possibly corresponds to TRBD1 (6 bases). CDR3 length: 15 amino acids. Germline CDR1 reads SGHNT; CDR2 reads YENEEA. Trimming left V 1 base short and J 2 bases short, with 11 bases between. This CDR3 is CASSLGQGPNTEAFF. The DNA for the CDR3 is TGTGCCAGCAGCTTAGGTCAGGGGCCTAACACTGAAGCTTTCTTT.

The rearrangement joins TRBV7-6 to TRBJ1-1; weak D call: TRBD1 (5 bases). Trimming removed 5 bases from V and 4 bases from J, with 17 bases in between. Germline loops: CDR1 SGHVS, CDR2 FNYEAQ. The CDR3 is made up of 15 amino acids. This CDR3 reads CASSKSDARGTEAFF. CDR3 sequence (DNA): TGTGCCAGCAGCAAGTCGGACGCGAGGGGCACTGAAGCTTTCTTT.

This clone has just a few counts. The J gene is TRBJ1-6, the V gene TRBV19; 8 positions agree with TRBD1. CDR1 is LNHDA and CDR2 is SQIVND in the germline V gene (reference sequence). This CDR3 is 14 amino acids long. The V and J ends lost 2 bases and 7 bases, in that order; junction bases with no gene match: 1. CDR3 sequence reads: CASSIQGANSPLHF. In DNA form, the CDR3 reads TGTGCCAGTAGTATACAGGGGGCAAATTCACCCCTCCACTTT.

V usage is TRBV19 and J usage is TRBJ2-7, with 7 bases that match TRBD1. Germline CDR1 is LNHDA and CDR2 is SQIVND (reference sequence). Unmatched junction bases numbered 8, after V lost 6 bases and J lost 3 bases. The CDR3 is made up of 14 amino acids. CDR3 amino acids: CASSNRDSNYEQYF. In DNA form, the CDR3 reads TGTGCCAGTAGCAACCGGGACAGTAACTACGAGCAGTACTTC.

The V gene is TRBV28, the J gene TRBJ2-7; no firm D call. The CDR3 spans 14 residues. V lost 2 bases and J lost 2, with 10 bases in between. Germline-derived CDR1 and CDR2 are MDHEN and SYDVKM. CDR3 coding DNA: TGTGCCAGCAGTTTAGGCCAGGAGCCCTACGAGCAGTACTTC. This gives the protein CASSLGQEPYEQYF.

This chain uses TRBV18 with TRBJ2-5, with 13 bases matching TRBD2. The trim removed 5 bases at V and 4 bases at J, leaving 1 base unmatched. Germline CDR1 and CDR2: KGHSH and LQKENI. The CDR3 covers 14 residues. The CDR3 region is CASSRTSGGETQYF. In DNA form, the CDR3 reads TGTGCCAGCTCAAGGACTAGCGGGGGAGAGACCCAGTACTTC.

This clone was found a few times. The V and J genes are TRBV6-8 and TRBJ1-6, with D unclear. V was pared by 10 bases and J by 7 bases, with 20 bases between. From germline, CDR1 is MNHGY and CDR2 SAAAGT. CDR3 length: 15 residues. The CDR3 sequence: CATISGGGGNSPLHF. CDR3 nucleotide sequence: TGTGCCACCATTTCCGGCGGAGGTGGGAATTCACCCCTCCACTTT.

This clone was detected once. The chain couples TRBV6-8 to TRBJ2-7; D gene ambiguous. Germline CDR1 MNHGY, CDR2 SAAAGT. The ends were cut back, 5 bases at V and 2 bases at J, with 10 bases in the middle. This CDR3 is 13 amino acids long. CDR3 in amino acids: CASSVPSPYEQYF. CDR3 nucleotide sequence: TGTGCCAGCAGTGTCCCCAGCCCCTACGAGCAGTACTTC.

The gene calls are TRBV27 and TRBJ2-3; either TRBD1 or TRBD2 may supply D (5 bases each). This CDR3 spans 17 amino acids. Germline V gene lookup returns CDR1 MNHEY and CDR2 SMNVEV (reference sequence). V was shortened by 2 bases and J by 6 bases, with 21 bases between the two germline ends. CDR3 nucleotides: TGTGCCAGCAGTTTAGAGTGGAGCCTGGGGTGGGGGGATACGCAGTATTTT. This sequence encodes CASSLEWSLGWGDTQYF.